This is a list of T cell receptor beta chains from one sample in a study of technical replicates of blood from four donors. Libraries were prepared by immunoSEQ multiplex PCR; TCRdb keeps only in-frame clonotypes and omits some of them. This table holds some 80,000 clones, almost 96% found once. Sequenced material: T cells isolated from PBMCs. These receptor sequences come from a human donor in good health. Each CDR3 is given with its conserved first and last residue. The D gene is left open where the match is weak. Size values are once, few and many counts, or a class for expanded clones, and some rows have none.

J	size	D	V	DNA	CDR3
TRBJ1-5	-	TRBD1	TRBV7-9	TGTGCCAGCAGCTCCGGACAGGGGGGTCAGCCCCAGCATTTT	CASSSGQGGQPQHF
TRBJ1-1	-	-	TRBV21-1	TGTGCCAGCAGCCGCAGGCGGGAAAAGAACACTGAAGCTTTCTTT	CASSRRREKNTEAFF
TRBJ2-7	-	-	TRBV6-1	TGTGCCAGCAGTGGCCGCGACTCCTACGAGCAGTACTTC	CASSGRDSYEQYF
TRBJ2-3	once	TRBD2	TRBV11-3	TGTGCCAGCAGCTTAGCCGTACTAGCGGGAGATGCAGATACGCAGTATTTT	CASSLAVLAGDADTQYF
TRBJ1-2	-	-	TRBV27	TGTGCCAGCAGTAGAGCGGTTTCCTGGGGCTACACCTTC	CASSRAVSWGYTF
TRBJ2-3	-	TRBD1	TRBV30	TGTGCCTGGAGCTTCGGGACAGCCACAGATACGCAGTATTTT	CAWSFGTATDTQYF
TRBJ1-1	-	TRBD1	TRBV6-1	TGTGCCAGCAGTCCACCCGAACAGGGGTGGACTGAAGCTTTCTTT	CASSPPEQGWTEAFF
TRBJ1-2	-	-	TRBV27	TGTGCCAGCAGTCTTTCAGGGGCCAACCTCTATGGCTACACCTTC	CASSLSGANLYGYTF
TRBJ1-1	-	-	TRBV7-9	TGTGCCAGCAGCTTAGCGGGGGCGGAGGAAGCTTTCTTT	CASSLAGAEEAFF
TRBJ1-2	-	-	TRBV29-1	TGCAGCGCCGGAGGGACCGCCTGGTATGGCTACACCTTC	CSAGGTAWYGYTF
TRBJ2-2	-	-	TRBV27	TGTGCCAGCAGTTTCGAGTTGAGGGCGACCGGGGAGCTGTTTTTT	CASSFELRATGELFF
TRBJ1-2	-	-	TRBV25-1	TGTGCCAGCAGTGAAGGAGCCGCCTATGGCTACACCTTC	CASSEGAAYGYTF
TRBJ1-1	-	TRBD1	TRBV14	TGTGCCAGCAGCCAACCGGACAGGGCGAACACTGAAGCTTTCTTT	CASSQPDRANTEAFF
TRBJ1-4	few	TRBD1	TRBV5-1	TGCGCCAGCAGCGTTTTACAGGGGGATAATGAAAAACTGTTTTTT	CASSVLQGDNEKLFF
TRBJ2-3	-	TRBD2	TRBV30	TGTGCCTGGAGTGGAGCTCGGACTAGCGGGACCACAGATACGCAGTATTTT	CAWSGARTSGTTDTQYF
TRBJ1-5	-	-	TRBV10-1	TGCGCCAGCAAAGGTAGGCCCAACGAGGGGCCCCAGCATTTT	CASKGRPNEGPQHF